Included here is one T cell receptor beta chain sequence, with context. Its antigen remains unknown. The protocol was immunoSEQ multiplex PCR, while the TCRdb copy is restricted to in-frame clones and leaves out a portion. The table records some 22,000 clones, 77% of them present only once. The sample comes from a study of ipilimumab plus nivolumab after autologous stem cell transplantation. Study as a whole: The DLBCL group included primary refractory and relapsed cases. Overall study results and limits: Per the authors, repertoire, Treg and microbiota data justify further study.

Per germline, CDR1 SGHDT and CDR2 YYEEEE. The CDR3 loop spans 15 amino acids. V lost 1 base and J lost 8, with 18 bases in between. Ipilimumab, 1 mg/kg, started 14 to 28 days after autologous transplant. Through week 26, nivolumab 3 mg/kg IV was given weeks 1, 4, 7, 10, then biweekly. The sequence was collected from a male donor with diffuse large B-cell lymphoma. The source was PBMCs, collected in a trial of ipilimumab plus nivolumab as post-transplant consolidation. This chain uses TRBV5-6 with TRBJ1-1, with no clear D. The CDR3 protein is CASSLLQSVAREAFF. In DNA form, the CDR3 reads TGTGCCAGCAGCTTGCTCCAATCGGTGGCGCGAGAAGCTTTCTTT.